The entry below describes one TCR beta chain. This record comes from a study of blood T cell repertoires in COVID-19. Between the trimmed V and J ends, which lost 2 bases and 10 bases, there was a span of 12 bases. From germline, CDR1 is MRHNA and CDR2 SNTAGT. The CDR3 consists of 13 residues. The protocol was immunoSEQ multiplex PCR, while the TCRdb copy is restricted to in-frame clones and leaves out a portion. The profile shows around 360,000 clones, about 89% of them singletons. The chain employs TRBV6-4 and TRBJ2-1, with D tentatively TRBD2 (5 bases). Sample: PBMCs or T cells enriched from blood (not recorded which). The origin of this receptor is a man aged 40-49 years in a cohort exposed to, infected with or recovered from COVID-19 (not recorded which). CDR3 nucleotides: TGTGCCAGCAGTGACGGGGAGCGTCTCGAGCAGTTCTTC. This sequence encodes CASSDGERLEQFF.